The 23 T cell receptor beta chains below all came from one sample that was sequenced in a study of Graves' ophthalmopathy and Graves' hyperthyroidism. Researchers took RNA transcripts and amplified TCR beta CDR3 regions from them. HTBI primers served in a first-round RT-PCR, which a second-round multiplex PCR followed. TCRdb processed the multiplex PCR reads anew with MiXCR; each CDR3 protein has one entry. Here the sample spans just over 600,000 distinct CDR3 sequences, 22% being singletons. Sequencing used peripheral blood. The origin of the receptors is a woman aged 18-29 years with stable Graves' hyperthyroidism. Some clones in this sample may be carry-over from other donors' samples.

The chain links TRBV20-1 to TRBJ1-5, with 10 bases lining up with TRBD1. The V gene end was trimmed by 6 bases and the J gene end by 6 bases; junction bases not matched to a gene: 8. This CDR3 spans 14 amino acids. Germline CDR1 DFQATT, CDR2 SNEGSKA (reference sequence). The CDR3 spells CSATGTGEGQPQHF. The CDR3 nucleotides read TGCAGTGCGACGGGGACAGGGGAAGGTCAGCCCCAGCATTTT.

This clonotype was picked up many times. The chain uses TRBV28 and TRBJ2-4; D is possibly TRBD1 (6 bases). Germline assignment: CDR1 MDHEN and CDR2 SYDVKM. Trimming stripped 9 bases from V and 16 bases from J, with 22 bases between. The CDR3 spans 12 residues. The CDR3 DNA reads as TGTGCCAGTAACACAGGGAGTCGTCCCTATTACTTC. Translation gives CASNTGSRPYYF.

This clonotype was recorded many times. The chain is built from TRBV27 and TRBJ2-5; TRBD1 or TRBD2 may be the D gene (5 bases each). The germline V gene has CDR1 MNHEY and CDR2 SMNVEV (reference sequence). The V end was cut by 5 bases, the J end by 2 bases, with 18 bases between. CDR3 length: 16 amino acids. The CDR3 DNA is TGTGCCAGCAGTAAACAGAATCCGGGACGTCAAGAGACCCAGTACTTC. Translation: CASSKQNPGRQETQYF.

This clonotype was seen at least ten times. This chain uses TRBV9 with TRBJ1-6, with D possibly being TRBD1 (6 bases). From germline, CDR1 is SGDLS and CDR2 YYNGEE. CDR3 length equals 14 residues. V was cut by 3 bases and J by 8 bases, with 12 bases left in between. As DNA, the CDR3 is TGTGCCAGCAGCGGAACAGGGAATGATTCACCCCTCCACTTT. Translation: CASSGTGNDSPLHF.

This clonotype was found many times. The V call is TRBV11-1, the J call TRBJ2-7; 7 bases match TRBD1. Per germline, CDR1 SGHAT and CDR2 FQDESV (reference sequence). V shed 0 bases, J shed 7 bases, and the junction held 9 bases outside the gene matches. This CDR3 is built from 15 residues. CDR3 sequence: CASSLAPTTGEEQYF. CDR3 sequence (DNA): TGTGCCAGCAGCTTAGCCCCCACAACAGGGGAGGAGCAGTACTTC.

This clonotype was recorded many times. This chain uses TRBV28 with TRBJ2-7; D may be TRBD2 (6 bases). The CDR3 is made up of 14 amino acids. The germline V gene encodes CDR1 MDHEN and CDR2 SYDVKM. The V and J ends lost 5 bases and 0 bases respectively, with 11 bases between them. CDR3 loop: CASSVGLSSYEQYF. In nucleotides, the CDR3 is TGTGCCAGCAGTGTGGGACTGAGCTCCTACGAGCAGTACTTC. Combining the CDR3 with reference TRBV28 and TRBJ2-7 gives the whole variable domain DVKVTQSSRYLVKRTGEKVFLECVQDMDHENMFWYRQDPGLGLRLIYFSYDVKMKEKGDIPEGYSVSREKKERFSLILESASTNQTSMYLCASSVGLSSYEQYFGPGTRLTVT.

This clonotype showed up many times. The chain is built from TRBV12-3 or TRBV12-4 and TRBJ1-1; D ambiguous. V was trimmed by 3 bases and J by 2 bases, leaving 7 bases between them. The CDR3 sequence is 13 residues long. CDR3 residues: CASSFTDNTEAFF. The CDR3 region has the DNA TGTGCCAGCAGTTTTACAGATAACACTGAAGCTTTCTTT.

At least ten counts were recorded for this clonotype. V usage is TRBV9 and J usage is TRBJ1-2; D is undetermined. The CDR3 runs to 15 residues. Trimming took 0 bases from V and 0 from J, leaving 9 bases between them. Germline CDR1 is SGDLS and CDR2 is YYNGEE. CDR3 nucleotides: TGTGCCAGCAGCGTAGAGCCGTTACCTAACTATGGCTACACCTTC. Encoded protein: CASSVEPLPNYGYTF.

This clonotype has a count of ten or more. V usage is TRBV11-2 and J usage is TRBJ2-2; D is perhaps TRBD1 (6 bases). The germline CDR1 and CDR2 sequences are SGHAT and FQNNGV. The CDR3 covers 14 residues. Trimming pared 5 bases from V and 1 base from J, leaving 8 bases between. CDR3 in DNA: TGTGCCAGCAGCGGGGGCATGAACACCGGGGAGCTGTTTTTT. Translating gives CASSGGMNTGELFF.

This clonotype turned up a few times. The chain has TRBV7-9 and TRBJ1-1, with D hard to call. Germline V CDR1 and CDR2: SEHNR, FQNEAQ (reference sequence). The CDR3 has 15 amino acids. Trimming removed 4 bases from V and 2 bases from J, with 14 bases in between. The CDR3 reads CASSWRRGSNTEAFF. CDR3 sequence (DNA): TGTGCCAGCAGCTGGCGCCGGGGTTCTAACACTGAAGCTTTCTTT.

In this sample, this clonotype turned up a few times. The chain recombines TRBV10-1 with TRBJ2-3; D is ambiguous. Germline V gene data show CDR1 as WNHNN and CDR2 as SYGVQD (reference sequence). The V and J ends lost 2 bases and 0 bases respectively, with 9 bases between them. This CDR3 has 15 amino acids. This CDR3 reads CASSESVISTDTQYF. The CDR3 bases are TGCGCCAGCAGTGAGAGCGTGATTAGCACAGATACGCAGTATTTT.

This clonotype was seen a handful of times. The chain links TRBV6-1 to TRBJ1-2; TRBD1 might be the D (5 bases). Germline V gene sequence: CDR1 MNHNS, CDR2 SASEGT. The V end was cut by 7 bases, the J end by 7 bases, with 13 bases between. The CDR3 runs 12 residues. The CDR3 sequence is CASTHQGGGYTF. DNA for the CDR3: TGTGCCAGCACTCACCAGGGAGGTGGCTACACCTTC.

This clonotype was seen ten or more times. V gene TRBV11-2 combines with J gene TRBJ2-7, with 7 bases identical to TRBD2. The CDR3 runs to 16 residues. V shed 4 bases and J 0 bases; nucleotides not matched to a gene: 9. Germline-derived CDR1 and CDR2 are SGHAT and FQNNGV. The chain's CDR3 is CASSSWTRSSSYEQYF. For the CDR3, the DNA is TGTGCCAGCAGCTCGTGGACTAGGTCCAGCTCCTACGAGCAGTACTTC.

This clonotype has a count of ten or more. The J gene is TRBJ1-1, the V gene TRBV19, with D tentatively TRBD1 (6 bases). This CDR3 has 14 amino acids. In germline, CDR1 is LNHDA, CDR2 SQIVND (reference sequence). Trimming removed 5 bases from V and 6 bases from J, with 16 bases in between. The CDR3 bases are TGTGCCAGTAGTCTCCAAGGGGAGGGGGCTGAAGCTTTCTTT. Translating it yields CASSLQGEGAEAFF.

The genes are TRBV28 and TRBJ1-5, with a possible D match to TRBD1 (5 bases). Germline CDR1 is MDHEN and CDR2 is SYDVKM. The germline V and J ends were trimmed by 2 bases and 9 bases, with 14 bases remaining between them. The length of the CDR3 is 14 residues. The CDR3 protein is CASSLAGPDGPQHF. As DNA, the CDR3 is TGTGCCAGCAGTTTAGCGGGACCCGACGGGCCCCAGCATTTT.

Notes on this clonotype: The conserved phenylalanine or tryptophan is not found at the CDR3 terminus, so this likely reflects a read error. The chain is built from TRBV5-1 and TRBJ2-7, with D possibly matching TRBD1 (5 bases). Per the germline V gene, CDR1 is SGHRS and CDR2 is YFSETQ. The CDR3 has 12 amino acids. CDR3 DNA sequence: TGCGCCAGTAGCTTGACAGCCTACGAGCAGTACTAC. This gives the protein CASSLTAYEQYY.

This clonotype was recorded a few times. The chain has TRBV6-1 and TRBJ2-5, with no clear D. Germline CDR1 and CDR2: MNHNS and SASEGT. CDR3 size: 13 residues. Trimming stripped 3 bases from V and 5 bases from J, with 10 bases between. CDR3 residues: CASSDAVAETQYF. CDR3 coding DNA: TGTGCCAGCAGTGATGCAGTCGCGGAGACCCAGTACTTC.

This clonotype has at least ten counts. V usage is TRBV20-1 and J usage is TRBJ2-5; the match to TRBD1 covers 10 bases. J gave up 2 bases and V 8 bases, and 8 bases lay outside the gene matches. The CDR3 has 14 amino acids. CDR1 and CDR2 from the germline V gene are DFQATT and SNEGSKA (reference sequence). The CDR3 region is CSTTGGAAQETQYF. For the CDR3, the DNA is TGCAGTACGACAGGGGGCGCGGCGCAAGAGACCCAGTACTTC.

This clonotype was seen ten or more times. This rearrangement joins TRBV2 to TRBJ2-2; TRBD2 matches 9 bases. CDR3 length: 15 amino acids. Germline CDR1 reads SNHLY; CDR2 reads FYNNEI. After removal of 8 bases from V and 2 bases from J, the junction contained 6 bases not matched to a gene. In DNA, the CDR3 is TGTGCCAGCGTGCCTAGCGGGATAAACACCGGGGAGCTGTTTTTT. Translating gives CASVPSGINTGELFF. Combining the CDR3 with reference TRBV2 and TRBJ2-2 gives the whole variable domain EPEVTQTPSHQVTQMGQEVILRCVPISNHLYFYWYRQILGQKVEFLVSFYNNEISEKSEIFDDQFSVERPDGSNFTLKIRSTKLEDSAMYFCASVPSGINTGELFFGEGSRLTVL.

The chain employs TRBV2 and TRBJ2-5, with D unclear. This CDR3 contains 14 residues. CDR1 and CDR2 (germline): SNHLY, FYNNEI. V lost 7 bases to trimming and J lost 5 bases, with 17 bases between them. In DNA, the CDR3 is TGTGCCAGCAAATCTCAGTTCCTTGGGGAGACCCAGTACTTC. Encoded protein: CASKSQFLGETQYF.

This clonotype was observed at least ten times. This chain joins TRBV5-1 and TRBJ2-2; D is tentatively TRBD1 or TRBD2 (5 bases each). This CDR3 region has 13 residues. The germline V and J ends were trimmed by 4 bases and 2 bases, with 6 bases remaining between them. CDR1 is SGHRS and CDR2 is YFSETQ in the germline V gene. The CDR3: CASSRGNTGELFF. The CDR3 nucleotides read TGCGCCAGCAGCCGGGGCAACACCGGGGAGCTGTTTTTT.

This clonotype has a count of ten or more. J is TRBJ2-7 and V is TRBV13; 8 bases match TRBD2. CDR1 is PRHDT and CDR2 is FYEKMQ in the germline V gene (reference sequence). The J segment lost 0 bases and the V segment lost 0 bases, leaving 7 bases of the junction unmatched. The CDR3 is 17 residues long. CDR3 sequence (DNA): TGTGCCAGCAGCTTAGGCGGGGGGGGGACAACCTCCTACGAGCAGTACTTC. Protein sequence: CASSLGGGGTTSYEQYF.

This clonotype was counted ten times or more. The chain employs TRBV3-1 and TRBJ2-5, with D uncertain. This CDR3 has 14 amino acids. Germline CDR1 reads LGHDT; CDR2 reads YNNKEL (reference sequence). Trimming removed 1 base at V and 5 bases at J, with 11 bases between. The CDR3: CASSQGSHGETQYF. CDR3 coding DNA: TGTGCCAGCAGCCAAGGTAGTCATGGCGAGACCCAGTACTTC.